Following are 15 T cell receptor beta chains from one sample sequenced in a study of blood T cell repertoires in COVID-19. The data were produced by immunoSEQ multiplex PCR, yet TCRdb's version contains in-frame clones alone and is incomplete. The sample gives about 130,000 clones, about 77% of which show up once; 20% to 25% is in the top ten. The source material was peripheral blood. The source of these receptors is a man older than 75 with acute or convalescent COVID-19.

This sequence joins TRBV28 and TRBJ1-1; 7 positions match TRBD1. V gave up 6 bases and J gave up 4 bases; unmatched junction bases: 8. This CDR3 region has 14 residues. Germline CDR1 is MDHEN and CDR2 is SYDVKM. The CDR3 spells CASSPEGAVTEAFF. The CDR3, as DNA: TGTGCCAGCAGCCCGGAGGGGGCGGTCACTGAAGCTTTCTTT.

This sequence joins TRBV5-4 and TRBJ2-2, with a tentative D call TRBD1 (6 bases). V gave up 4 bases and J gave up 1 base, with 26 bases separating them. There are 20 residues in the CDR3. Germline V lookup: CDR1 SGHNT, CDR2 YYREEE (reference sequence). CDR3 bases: TGTGCCAGCAGCCGAGACCGGGACACGGCTTACAAAAAGAACACCGGGGAGCTGTTTTTT. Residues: CASSRDRDTAYKKNTGELFF. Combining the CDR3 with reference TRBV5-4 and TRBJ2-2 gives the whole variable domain ETGVTQSPTHLIKTRGQQVTLRCSSQSGHNTVSWYQQALGQGPQFIFQYYREEENGRGNFPPRFSGLQFPNYSSELNVNALELDDSALYLCASSRDRDTAYKKNTGELFFGEGSRLTVL.

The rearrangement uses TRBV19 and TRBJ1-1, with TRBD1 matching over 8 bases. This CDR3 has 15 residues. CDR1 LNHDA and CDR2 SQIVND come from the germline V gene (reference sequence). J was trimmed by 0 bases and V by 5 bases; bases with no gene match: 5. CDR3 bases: TGTGCCAGTAGTCCGCGGGACAGGATGAACACTGAAGCTTTCTTT. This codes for CASSPRDRMNTEAFF.

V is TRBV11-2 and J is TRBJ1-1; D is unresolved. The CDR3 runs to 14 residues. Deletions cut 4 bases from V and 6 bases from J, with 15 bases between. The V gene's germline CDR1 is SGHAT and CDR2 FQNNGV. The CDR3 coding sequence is TGTGCCAGCAGCTCCATAAGTCGGGGTCCTGAAGCTTTCTTT. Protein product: CASSSISRGPEAFF.

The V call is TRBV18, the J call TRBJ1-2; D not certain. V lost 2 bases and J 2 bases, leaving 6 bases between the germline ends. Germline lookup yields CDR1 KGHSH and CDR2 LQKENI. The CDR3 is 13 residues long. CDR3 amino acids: CASSPGENYGYTF. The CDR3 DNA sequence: TGTGCCAGCTCACCAGGAGAGAACTATGGCTACACCTTC.

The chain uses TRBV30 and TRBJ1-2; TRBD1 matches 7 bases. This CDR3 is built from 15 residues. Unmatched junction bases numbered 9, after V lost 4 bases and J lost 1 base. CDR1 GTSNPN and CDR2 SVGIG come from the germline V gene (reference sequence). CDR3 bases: TGTGCCTGGACCCCCCTAGGGACAGATAACTATGGCTACACCTTC. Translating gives CAWTPLGTDNYGYTF.

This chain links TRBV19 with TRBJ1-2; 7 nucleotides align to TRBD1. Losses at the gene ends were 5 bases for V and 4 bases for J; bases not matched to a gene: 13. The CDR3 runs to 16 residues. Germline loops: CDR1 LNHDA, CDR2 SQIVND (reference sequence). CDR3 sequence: CASSARGQPSGYGYTF. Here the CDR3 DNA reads TGTGCCAGTAGTGCAAGGGGACAGCCAAGCGGCTATGGCTACACCTTC.

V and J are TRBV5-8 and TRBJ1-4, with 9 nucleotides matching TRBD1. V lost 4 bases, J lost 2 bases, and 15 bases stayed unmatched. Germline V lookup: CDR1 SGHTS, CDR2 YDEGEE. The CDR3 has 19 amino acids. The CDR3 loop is CASSEVMGTGRTTNEKLFF. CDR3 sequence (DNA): TGTGCCAGCAGCGAAGTAATGGGGACAGGGAGGACGACTAATGAAAAACTGTTTTTT.

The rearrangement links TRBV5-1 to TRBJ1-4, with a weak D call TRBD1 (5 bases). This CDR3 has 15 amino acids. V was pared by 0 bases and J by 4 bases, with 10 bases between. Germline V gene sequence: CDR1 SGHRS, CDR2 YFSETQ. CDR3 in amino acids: CASSLVRGDNEKLFF. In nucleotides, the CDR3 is TGCGCCAGCAGCTTGGTTCGGGGGGATAATGAAAAACTGTTTTTT.

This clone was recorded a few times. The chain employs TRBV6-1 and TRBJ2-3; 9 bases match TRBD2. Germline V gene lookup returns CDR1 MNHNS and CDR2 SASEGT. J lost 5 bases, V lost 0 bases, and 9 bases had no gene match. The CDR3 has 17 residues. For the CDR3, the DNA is TGTGCCAGCAGTGAAGCGTGGGGCGGGGGGGCCCGAGATACGCAGTATTTT. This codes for CASSEAWGGGARDTQYF.

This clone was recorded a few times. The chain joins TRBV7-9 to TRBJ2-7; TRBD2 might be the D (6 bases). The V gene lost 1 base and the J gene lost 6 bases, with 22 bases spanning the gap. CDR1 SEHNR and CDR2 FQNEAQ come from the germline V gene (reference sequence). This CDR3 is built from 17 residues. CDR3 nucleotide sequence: TGTGCCAGCAGCTTAGGCCCCACGGGGGACTTGTGGGGCGAGCAGTACTTC. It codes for CASSLGPTGDLWGEQYF.

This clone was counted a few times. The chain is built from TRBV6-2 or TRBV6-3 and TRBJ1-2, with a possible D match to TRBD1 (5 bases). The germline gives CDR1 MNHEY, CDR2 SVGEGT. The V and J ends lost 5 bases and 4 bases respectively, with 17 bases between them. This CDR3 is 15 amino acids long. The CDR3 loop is CASSRQNTILYGYTF. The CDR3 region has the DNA TGTGCCAGCAGTCGACAGAATACTATTCTCTATGGCTACACCTTC.

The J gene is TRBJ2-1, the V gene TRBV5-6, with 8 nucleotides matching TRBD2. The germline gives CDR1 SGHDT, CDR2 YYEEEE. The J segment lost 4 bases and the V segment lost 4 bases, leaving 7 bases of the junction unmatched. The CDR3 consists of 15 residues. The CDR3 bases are TGTGCCAGCAGCAAAGGCGGGGGGACGTACAATGAGCAGTTCTTC. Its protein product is CASSKGGGTYNEQFF.

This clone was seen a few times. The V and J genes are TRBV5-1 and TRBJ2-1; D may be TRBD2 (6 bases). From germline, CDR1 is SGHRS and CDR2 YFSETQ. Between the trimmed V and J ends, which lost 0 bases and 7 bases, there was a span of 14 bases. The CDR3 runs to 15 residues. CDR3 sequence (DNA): TGCGCCAGCAGCTTGGACTACTCTGGGGGGAATGAGCAGTTCTTC. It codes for CASSLDYSGGNEQFF.

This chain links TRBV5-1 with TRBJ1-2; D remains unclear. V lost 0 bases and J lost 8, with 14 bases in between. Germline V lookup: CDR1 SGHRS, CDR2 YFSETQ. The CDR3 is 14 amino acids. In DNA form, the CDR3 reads TGCGCCAGCAGCTTGGACGGGGTGGGCGACGGCTACACCTTC. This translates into CASSLDGVGDGYTF.